Below, 27 T cell receptor beta chains from the same sample are listed, as sequenced in a study of cytomegalovirus exposure and HLA in healthy donors. PCR employed 60 Vbeta and 13 Jbeta primers. Assay: immunoSEQ multiplex PCR; the TCRdb copy retains only in-frame clones and omits some. This table holds approximately 130,000 clones, around 85% found once. Sequencing was performed on PBMCs. Receptors were obtained from a young woman in good health and CMV-seropositive.

This clone has a single count. This rearrangement joins TRBV7-9 to TRBJ2-7; 10 bases agree with TRBD1. Trimming at V came to 5 bases and at J to 7 bases, leaving 8 bases not matched to a gene. The CDR3 sequence is 14 residues long. CDR1 and CDR2 from the germline V gene are SEHNR and FQNEAQ (reference sequence). CDR3 bases: TGTGCCAGCAGCCCCGGGACAGGGGATGGTGAGCAGTACTTC. Encoded protein: CASSPGTGDGEQYF. Filled out from reference TRBV7-9 and TRBJ2-7, the complete variable domain reads DTGVSQNPRHKITKRGQNVTFRCDPISEHNRLYWYRQTLGQGPEFLTYFQNEAQLEKSRLLSDRFSAERPKGSFSTLEIQRTEQGDSAMYLCASSPGTGDGEQYFGPGTRLTVT.

This clone was recorded once. The J gene is TRBJ1-5, the V gene TRBV7-2, with 11 bases fitting TRBD1. CDR1 SGHTA and CDR2 FQGNSA come from the germline V gene. Germline trimming cut 1 base from V and 7 bases from J; bases unmatched to any gene: 6. The CDR3 is 16 residues long. Here the CDR3 reads CASSLVGQGVRQPQHF. In DNA form, the CDR3 reads TGTGCCAGCAGCTTAGTGGGACAGGGGGTGAGGCAGCCCCAGCATTTT.

V and J are TRBV2 and TRBJ1-3; D ambiguous. CDR1 and CDR2 from the germline V gene are SNHLY and FYNNEI. There are 15 residues in the CDR3. Trimming stripped 6 bases from V and 0 bases from J, with 12 bases between. The CDR3 region has the DNA TGTGCCAGCAGGTTTGAAAGGAGCTCTGGAAACACCATATATTTT. Translating gives CASRFERSSGNTIYF.

Concerning this clone: An end of the junction does not agree with germline; a read error may underlie this. The genes are TRBV25-1 and TRBJ2-1; the D is unclear. Looked up from germline, CDR1 is MGHDK and CDR2 is SYGVNS. This CDR3 has 12 amino acids. CDR3 sequence reads: CASSEFSTRRVF. The CDR3, as DNA: TGTGCCAGCAGTGAATTTTCGACGAGACGGGTCTTC.

The chain links TRBV30 to TRBJ1-4; D gene ambiguous. CDR3 size: 15 residues. Germline loops: CDR1 GTSNPN, CDR2 SVGIG (reference sequence). The V end lost 0 bases, the J end lost 8 bases, and 16 bases lay between the germline ends. For the CDR3, the DNA is TGTGCCTGGAGTGTACTGTCTTTTGGAGGGGAAAAACTGTTTTTT. Residues: CAWSVLSFGGEKLFF.

The chain employs TRBV7-3 and TRBJ2-3; a possible D gene is TRBD2 (5 bases). With 1 base removed from V and 3 bases from J, the gap between germline ends came to 11 bases. CDR3 length: 15 amino acids. CDR1 is SGHTA and CDR2 is FQGTGA in the germline V gene. DNA for the CDR3: TGTGCCAGCAGCTTAAGTGGGAGAGATACAGATACGCAGTATTTT. Translating gives CASSLSGRDTDTQYF. Supplemented by reference TRBV7-3 and TRBJ2-3, the full variable domain reads GAGVSQTPSNKVTEKGKYVELRCDPISGHTALYWYRQSLGQGPEFLIYFQGTGAADDSGLPNDRFFAVRPEGSVSTLKIQRTERGDSAVYLCASSLSGRDTDTQYFGPGTRLTVL.

In its sample, this clone was seen once. The genes are TRBV27 and TRBJ1-2; possible D gene TRBD1, 5 bases. V lost 5 bases to trimming and J lost 2 bases, with 21 bases between them. CDR1 is MNHEY and CDR2 is SMNVEV in the germline V gene (reference sequence). The CDR3 has 17 amino acids. The CDR3: CASSTPSASGENYGYTF. CDR3 DNA sequence: TGTGCCAGCAGTACACCATCCGCCTCGGGGGAGAACTATGGCTACACCTTC.

This chain uses TRBV5-1 with TRBJ1-2; tentatively, D is TRBD1 (6 bases). V was cut by 0 bases and J by 6 bases, with 6 bases left in between. CDR3 length: 12 residues. CDR1 SGHRS and CDR2 YFSETQ come from the germline V gene. The CDR3 spells CASSLGTDGYTF. The CDR3 DNA reads TGCGCCAGCAGCTTGGGGACAGATGGCTACACCTTC.

The rearrangement uses TRBV2 and TRBJ2-5; D gene uncertain. TRBJ2-7 explains the end of the DNA better; the J call may be wrong. Germline-derived CDR1 and CDR2 are SNHLY and FYNNEI. This CDR3 region has 11 residues. This CDR3 reads CASSINYEQYF. The CDR3 DNA reads TGTGCCAGCAGTATTAACTACGAGCAGTACTTC.

In its sample, this clone was seen a few times. V gene TRBV19 combines with J gene TRBJ1-5; the D is unclear. The germline V gene encodes CDR1 LNHDA and CDR2 SQIVND (reference sequence). The CDR3 consists of 16 residues. V was shortened by 3 bases and J by 2 bases, with 14 bases between the two germline ends. CDR3 DNA: TGTGCCAGTAGTATGAAGTGGACTGATGGCAATCAGCCCCAGCATTTT. Translating it yields CASSMKWTDGNQPQHF.

CDR3 in amino acids: CAWNPQDTEAFF. Here the CDR3 DNA reads TGTGCCTGGAACCCACAGGACACTGAAGCTTTCTTT. V and J are TRBV30 and TRBJ1-1; maybe TRBD1 (5 bases). The CDR3 covers 12 residues. The germline V and J ends were trimmed by 4 bases and 3 bases, with 9 bases remaining between them. CDR1 is GTSNPN, CDR2 SVGIG, per germline (reference sequence).

V and J are TRBV19 and TRBJ1-5; no clear D. This CDR3 has 14 residues. The germline gives CDR1 LNHDA, CDR2 SQIVND (reference sequence). Trimming removed 7 bases at V and 3 bases at J, with 13 bases between. This CDR3 is CASTLGSFNQPQHF. CDR3 nucleotides: TGTGCCAGTACTCTGGGGAGTTTCAATCAGCCCCAGCATTTT.

J is TRBJ1-3 and V is TRBV28; 7 positions agree with TRBD1. This CDR3 comprises 13 residues. Losses at the gene ends were 8 bases for V and 2 bases for J; bases not matched to a gene: 3. Germline V gives CDR1 MDHEN, CDR2 SYDVKM. CDR3: CASHDRAGNTIYF. Written as DNA, the CDR3 is TGTGCCAGCCACGACAGGGCTGGAAACACCATATATTTT. The whole variable domain, remainder taken from reference TRBV28 and TRBJ1-3, is DVKVTQSSRYLVKRTGEKVFLECVQDMDHENMFWYRQDPGLGLRLIYFSYDVKMKEKGDIPEGYSVSREKKERFSLILESASTNQTSMYLCASHDRAGNTIYFGEGSWLTVV.

This rearrangement joins TRBV9 to TRBJ2-1, with TRBD2 matching over 7 bases. The V gene end was trimmed by 3 bases and the J gene end by 4 bases; junction bases not matched to a gene: 4. The CDR3 is made up of 14 amino acids. Germline values: CDR1 SGDLS, CDR2 YYNGEE. CDR3 sequence (DNA): TGTGCCAGCAGCGGTGCGGGGGAGTACAATGAGCAGTTCTTC. This encodes CASSGAGEYNEQFF.

The V and J genes are TRBV25-1 and TRBJ1-6, with TRBD1 matching over 7 bases. The CDR3 is made up of 14 amino acids. With 7 bases clipped from V and 6 bases from J, the junction kept 6 bases outside the gene matches. The germline V gene encodes CDR1 MGHDK and CDR2 SYGVNS. The CDR3 reads CASNDRVPNSPLHF. The DNA for the CDR3 is TGTGCCAGCAACGACAGGGTCCCTAATTCACCCCTCCACTTT.

V and J are TRBV5-6 and TRBJ2-7; TRBD2 aligns across 13 bases. Germline CDR1 is SGHDT and CDR2 is YYEEEE. Trimming took 0 bases from V and 2 from J; bases not matched to a gene: 11. This CDR3 contains 19 residues. This CDR3 is CASSLGTGTSGKGAYEQYF. The CDR3 DNA follows: TGTGCCAGCAGCTTGGGTACCGGGACTAGCGGGAAAGGGGCCTACGAGCAGTACTTC.

The chain links TRBV7-9 to TRBJ2-7; 7 bases are a match to TRBD2. This CDR3 has 15 residues. The V gene's germline CDR1 is SEHNR and CDR2 FQNEAQ (reference sequence). After removal of 4 bases from V and 3 bases from J, the junction contained 9 bases not matched to a gene. The CDR3 region is CASSSLQRDVYEQYF. In nucleotides, the CDR3 is TGTGCCAGCAGCTCCCTTCAGCGGGACGTCTACGAGCAGTACTTC.

This clone showed up just a few times. V and J are TRBV4-1 and TRBJ1-2, with 12 bases aligning to TRBD1. Unmatched junction bases numbered 8, after V lost 2 bases and J lost 4 bases. CDR1 is MGHRA and CDR2 is YSYEKL in the germline V gene. CDR3 size: 17 residues. CDR3 sequence: CASSQPGQGASGYGYTF. The CDR3, as DNA: TGCGCCAGCAGCCAACCGGGACAGGGGGCATCGGGCTATGGCTACACCTTC.

The chain's CDR3 is CASGGRNQPQHF. CDR3 coding DNA: TGTGCCAGCGGCGGCCGAAATCAGCCCCAGCATTTT. V usage is TRBV2 and J usage is TRBJ1-5; D not resolved. The V gene's germline CDR1 is SNHLY and CDR2 FYNNEI. The CDR3 sequence is 12 residues long. V was shortened by 8 bases and J by 4 bases, with 9 bases between the two germline ends.

Remarks on this clone: This CDR3 is also generated by other DNA sequences in the sample. The chain employs TRBV9 and TRBJ2-3, with TRBD1 identical over 10 bases. Germline V gene data show CDR1 as SGDLS and CDR2 as YYNGEE. The CDR3 covers 16 residues. The junction had 7 bases not matched to a gene; V was cut back by 0 bases and J by 6 bases. The CDR3 loop is CASSVAQGQGTDTQYF. The CDR3 DNA follows: TGTGCCAGCAGCGTAGCTCAGGGACAGGGGACGGATACGCAGTATTTT.

The chain couples TRBV5-4 to TRBJ2-1; D gene uncertain. Germline-derived CDR1 and CDR2 are SGHNT and YYREEE (reference sequence). This CDR3 is built from 14 residues. The V gene lost 0 bases and the J gene lost 7 bases, with 11 bases spanning the gap. The CDR3 loop reads CASSLENPGNEQFF. The CDR3 DNA reads TGTGCCAGCAGCTTGGAAAACCCCGGGAATGAGCAGTTCTTC.

The V and J genes are TRBV5-1 and TRBJ1-2, with a weak D call TRBD1 (6 bases). The CDR3 contains 14 residues. Germline V CDR1 and CDR2: SGHRS, YFSETQ. V shed 4 bases and J shed 0 bases, with 10 bases lying between them. As DNA, the CDR3 is TGCGCCAGCAGCCCTGACAGGACTAACTATGGCTACACCTTC. It is translated as CASSPDRTNYGYTF.

The chain links TRBV29-1 to TRBJ2-5, with D perhaps TRBD2 (7 bases). Trimming shortened V by 5 bases and J by 1 base, and 11 bases separated the two germline ends. The CDR3 contains 13 residues. The germline CDR1 and CDR2 sequences are SQVTM and ANQGSEA. The CDR3 is CSVQGGVQETQYF. In DNA, the CDR3 is TGCAGCGTTCAAGGGGGGGTCCAAGAGACCCAGTACTTC.

The V and J genes are TRBV2 and TRBJ1-2; tentatively, D is TRBD1 (6 bases). The V and J ends lost 2 bases and 4 bases respectively, with 14 bases between them. The CDR3 contains 15 residues. Germline CDR1 reads SNHLY; CDR2 reads FYNNEI. The CDR3 bases are TGTGCCAGCAGTGAATATCAGGGGAGCATCTATGGCTACACCTTC. Translation gives CASSEYQGSIYGYTF.

The chain carries TRBV5-1 and TRBJ2-1, with TRBD1 matching over 7 bases. CDR1 and CDR2 from the germline V gene are SGHRS and YFSETQ. This CDR3 has 15 amino acids. The J segment lost 2 bases and the V segment lost 4 bases, leaving 6 bases of the junction unmatched. The CDR3 loop is CASSTEGGAYNEQFF. The CDR3, as DNA: TGCGCCAGCAGCACAGAAGGGGGCGCCTACAATGAGCAGTTCTTC.

Of note for this clone: At one end the junction does not follow the germline gene, possibly because of a read error. The chain carries TRBV10-3 and TRBJ1-2; 8 bases match TRBD1. The germline CDR1 and CDR2 sequences are ENHRY and SYGVKD. The length of the CDR3 is 13 residues. The CDR3 reads CAISESIPGQAYF. CDR3 nucleotide sequence: TGTGCCATCAGTGAGTCAATTCCGGGACAGGCCTACTTC.

The V gene is TRBV29-1, the J gene TRBJ2-5; D is uncertain. The CDR3 consists of 10 residues. In germline, CDR1 is SQVTM, CDR2 ANQGSEA. V shed 7 bases and J shed 1 base, with 4 bases lying between them. The CDR3 DNA reads TGCAGCGCCCGCCAAGAGACCCAGTACTTC. It codes for CSARQETQYF.